The source of this T cell receptor (beta chain) is a study of OX40 agonist ivuxolimab in advanced cancers. Profiled with immunoSEQ multiplex PCR; TCRdb holds only in-frame clones, not every one. The data contain 70,000 to 75,000 clones, roughly four fifths of them seen just once; the ten biggest clones take up 5%. The sequence derives from an adult with an advanced solid tumor such as melanoma, head and neck, liver or kidney cancer. The sequencing here drew on CD4+ or CD8+ T cells sorted from blood, taken in a trial of the OX40 agonist ivuxolimab.

CDR3: CASSFGDRGTNEQFF. Here the CDR3 DNA reads TGCGCCAGCAGCTTTGGTGACAGGGGAACAAATGAGCAGTTCTTC. This rearrangement joins TRBV5-1 to TRBJ2-1; 8 positions agree with TRBD1. Germline V gene lookup returns CDR1 SGHRS and CDR2 YFSETQ. The junction had 8 bases not matched to a gene; V was cut back by 2 bases and J by 7 bases. The CDR3 totals 15 residues.